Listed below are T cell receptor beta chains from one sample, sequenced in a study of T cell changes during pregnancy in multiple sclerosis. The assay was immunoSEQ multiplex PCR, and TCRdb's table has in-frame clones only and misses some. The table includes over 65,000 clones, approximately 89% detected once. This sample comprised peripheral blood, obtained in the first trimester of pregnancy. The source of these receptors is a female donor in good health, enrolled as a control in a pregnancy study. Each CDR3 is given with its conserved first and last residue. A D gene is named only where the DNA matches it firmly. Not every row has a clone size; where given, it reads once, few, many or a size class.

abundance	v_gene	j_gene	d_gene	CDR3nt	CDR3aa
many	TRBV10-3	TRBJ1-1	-	TGTGCCATCAGTGATCGGCAGGCTAACCATGAAGCTTTCTTT	CAISDRQANHEAFF
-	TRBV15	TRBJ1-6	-	TGTGCCACCAGCAGAGATCGGTCCTCCTATAATTCACCCCTCCACTTT	CATSRDRSSYNSPLHF
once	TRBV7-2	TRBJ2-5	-	TGTGCCAGCAGCTTGGAGGCGGTGGAGACCCAGTACTTC	CASSLEAVETQYF
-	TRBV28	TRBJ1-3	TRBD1	TGTGCCAGCAGTTCTAGCCCCGGGACAGGGCGGAGTGCTGGAAACACCATATATTTT	CASSSSPGTGRSAGNTIYF
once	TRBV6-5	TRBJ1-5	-	TGTGCCTCCTCCAGGGCCCATGGGAATCAGCCCCAGCATTTT	CASSRAHGNQPQHF
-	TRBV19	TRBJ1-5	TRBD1	TGTGCCAGTTCAAACGGACAGGGGGCGCCGAATCGCAATCAGCCCCAGCATTTT	CASSNGQGAPNRNQPQHF
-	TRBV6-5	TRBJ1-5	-	TGTGCCAGCAGTTACAGTATGCAGTCTAATCAGCCCCAGCATTTT	CASSYSMQSNQPQHF
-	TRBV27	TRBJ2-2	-	TGTGCCAGCAGTTCGAGGGGGGGCGTTGGCGGGGAGCTGTTTTTT	CASSSRGGVGGELFF
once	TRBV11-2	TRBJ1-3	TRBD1	TGTGCCAGCAGGTTGACAGGGGGCCGAAACACCATATATTTT	CASRLTGGRNTIYF
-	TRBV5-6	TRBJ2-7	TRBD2	TGTGCCAGCACTGGCGGGGGGCCCTCCTACGAGCAGTACTTC	CASTGGGPSYEQYF
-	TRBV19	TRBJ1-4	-	TGTGCCAGTAGCCCACTACGCAGCCCAACTAATGAAAAACTGTTTTTT	CASSPLRSPTNEKLFF
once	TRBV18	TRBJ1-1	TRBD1	TGTGCCAGCTCACCGGACCCGACAGGGGCGAACACTGAAGCTTTCTTT	CASSPDPTGANTEAFF
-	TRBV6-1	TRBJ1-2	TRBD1	TGTGCCAGCAATACCGACAGGGGCTATGGCTACACCTTC	CASNTDRGYGYTF
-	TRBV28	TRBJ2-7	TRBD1	TGTGCCAGCAGTTTAGGGGACAGGAGCTCCTACGAGCAGTACTTC	CASSLGDRSSYEQYF
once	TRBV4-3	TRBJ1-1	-	TGCGCCAGCAGCCTATACCTGATAGGACAGAACACTGAAGCTTTCTTT	CASSLYLIGQNTEAFF
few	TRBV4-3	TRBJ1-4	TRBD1	TGCGCCAGCAGCCCGGACAGGGATGGTGAAAAACTGTTTTTT	CASSPDRDGEKLFF
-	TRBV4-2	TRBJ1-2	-	TGTGCCAGTAAACAGGGACCCTATGGCTACACCTTC	CASKQGPYGYTF
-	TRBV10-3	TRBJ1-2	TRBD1	TGTGCCATCGGGACAGGGGATTCGTTCGGCTACACCTTC	CAIGTGDSFGYTF
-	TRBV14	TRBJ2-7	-	TGTGCCAGCAGCCCCAGGACGGGAACCTACGAGCAGTACTTC	CASSPRTGTYEQYF
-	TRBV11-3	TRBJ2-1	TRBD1	TGTGCCAGCAGCGGGGACAGGGGGGGGAATGAGCAGTTCTTC	CASSGDRGGNEQFF
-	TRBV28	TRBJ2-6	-	TGTGCCAGCAGTTCCGGGGGCTCTGGGGCCAACGTCCTGACTTTC	CASSSGGSGANVLTF
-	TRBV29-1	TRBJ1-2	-	TGCAGCGTTGTGGGCAGTACTAACTATGGCTACACCTTC	CSVVGSTNYGYTF
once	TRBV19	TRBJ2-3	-	TGTGCCAGCGCACCCAGGGGATATACGCAGTATTTT	CASAPRGYTQYF
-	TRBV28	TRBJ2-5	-	TGTGCCAGCAGCAATTATGCCGGGATGGAGACCCAGTACTTC	CASSNYAGMETQYF
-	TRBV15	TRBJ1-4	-	TGTGCCACCAGCAGAGTTGGAGGGGTGGGTGAAAAACTGTTTTTT	CATSRVGGVGEKLFF
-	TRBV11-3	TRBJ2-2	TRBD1	TGTGCCAGCAGCCGACAGGGGGTCACCGGGGAGCTGTTTTTT	CASSRQGVTGELFF
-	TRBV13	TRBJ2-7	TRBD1	TGTGCCAGCAGCTTAGGGGGACAGGGTTCGTACGAGCAGTACTTC	CASSLGGQGSYEQYF
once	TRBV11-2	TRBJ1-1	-	TGTGCCAGCAGCTTAATCCGGGGGGGCGGACCTGAAGCTTTCTTT	CASSLIRGGGPEAFF
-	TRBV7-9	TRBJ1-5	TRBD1	TGTGCCAGCAGCCCTGGACAGGAAAGCAATCAGCCCCAGCATTTT	CASSPGQESNQPQHF
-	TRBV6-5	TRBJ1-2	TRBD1	TGTGCCAGCAGTTACGGGACAGAAACTAACTATGGCTACACCTTC	CASSYGTETNYGYTF
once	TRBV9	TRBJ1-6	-	TGTGCCAGCAGCGTCCTAGGGGAAAATTCACCCCTCCACTTT	CASSVLGENSPLHF
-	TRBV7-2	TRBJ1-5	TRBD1	TGTGCCAGCAGCCCGGACAGGGAACAGCCCCAGCATTTT	CASSPDREQPQHF
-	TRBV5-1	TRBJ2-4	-	TGCGCCAGCAGCCCACAGGGGGGGGAAAACATTCAGTACTTC	CASSPQGGENIQYF
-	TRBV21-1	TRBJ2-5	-	TGTGCCAGCAGCAAAGGATCCGGGACAAAGTACCAAGAGACCCAGTACTTC	CASSKGSGTKYQETQYF
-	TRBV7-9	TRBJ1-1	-	TGTGCCAGCAGCTTCCCCGGAGTCCACACTGAAGCTTTCTTT	CASSFPGVHTEAFF
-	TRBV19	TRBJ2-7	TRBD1	TGTGCCAGTAGTGTCGGACAGGGATCCTACGAGCAGTACTTC	CASSVGQGSYEQYF
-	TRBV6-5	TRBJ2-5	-	TGTGCCAGCAGTTACTCGACAGGATCGGAGCAGTACTTC	CASSYSTGSEQYF
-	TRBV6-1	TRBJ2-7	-	TGTGCCAGCAGTGCCCTGGACAGCTACGAGCAGTACTTC	CASSALDSYEQYF
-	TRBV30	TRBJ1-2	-	TGTGCCTGGAGTGTATTACGGCAGGGTGGGGGCTACACCTTC	CAWSVLRQGGGYTF
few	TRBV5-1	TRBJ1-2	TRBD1	TGCGCCAGCAGCTACGGAGGGGGCTCGGATGGCTACACCTTC	CASSYGGGSDGYTF
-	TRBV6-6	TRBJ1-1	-	TGTGCCAGCAGTTACTGGGCGAACACTGAAGCTTTCTTT	CASSYWANTEAFF